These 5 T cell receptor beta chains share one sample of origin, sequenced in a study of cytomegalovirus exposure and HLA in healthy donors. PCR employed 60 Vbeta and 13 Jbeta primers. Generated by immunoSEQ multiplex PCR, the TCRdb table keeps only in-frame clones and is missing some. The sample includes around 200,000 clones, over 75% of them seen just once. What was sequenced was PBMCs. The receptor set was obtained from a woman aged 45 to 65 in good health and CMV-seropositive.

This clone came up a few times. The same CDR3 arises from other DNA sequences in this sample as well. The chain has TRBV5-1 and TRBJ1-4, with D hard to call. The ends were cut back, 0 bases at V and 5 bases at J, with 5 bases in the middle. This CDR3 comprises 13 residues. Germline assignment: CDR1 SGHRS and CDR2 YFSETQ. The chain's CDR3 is CASSLDSNEKLFF. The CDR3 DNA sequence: TGCGCCAGCAGCTTGGACAGCAATGAAAAACTGTTTTTT.

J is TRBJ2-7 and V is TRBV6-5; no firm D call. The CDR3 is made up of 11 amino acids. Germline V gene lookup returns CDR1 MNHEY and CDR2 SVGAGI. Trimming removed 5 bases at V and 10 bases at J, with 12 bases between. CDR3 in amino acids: CASSNGQEQYF. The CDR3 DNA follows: TGTGCCAGCAGTAATGGCCAGGAACAGTACTTC.

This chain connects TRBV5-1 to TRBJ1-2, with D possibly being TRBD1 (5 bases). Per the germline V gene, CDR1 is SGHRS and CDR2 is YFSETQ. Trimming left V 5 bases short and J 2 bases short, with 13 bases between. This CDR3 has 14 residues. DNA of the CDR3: TGCGCCAGCAGTCCCGAGACAGAGAACTATGGCTACACCTTC. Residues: CASSPETENYGYTF.

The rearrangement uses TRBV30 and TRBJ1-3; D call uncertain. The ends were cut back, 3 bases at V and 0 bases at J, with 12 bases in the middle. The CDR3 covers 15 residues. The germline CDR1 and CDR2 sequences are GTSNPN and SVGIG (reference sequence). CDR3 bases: TGTGCCTGGAGCGAAGGTCGGGGCTCTGGAAACACCATATATTTT. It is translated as CAWSEGRGSGNTIYF.

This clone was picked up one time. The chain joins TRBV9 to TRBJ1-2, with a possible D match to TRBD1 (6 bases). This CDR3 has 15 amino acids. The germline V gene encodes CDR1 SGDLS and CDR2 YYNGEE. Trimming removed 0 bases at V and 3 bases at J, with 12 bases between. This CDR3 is CASSVVPGAYYGYTF. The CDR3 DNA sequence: TGTGCCAGCAGCGTAGTCCCAGGGGCTTACTATGGCTACACCTTC.